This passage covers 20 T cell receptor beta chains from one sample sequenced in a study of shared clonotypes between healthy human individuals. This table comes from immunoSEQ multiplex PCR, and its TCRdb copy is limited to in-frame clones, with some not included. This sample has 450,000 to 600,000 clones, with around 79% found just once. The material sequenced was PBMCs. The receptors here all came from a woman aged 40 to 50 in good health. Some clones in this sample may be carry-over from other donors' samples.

The DNA for the CDR3 is TGTGCCAGCAGCGCCCACCCGACGGTAGCGGGAGGCGCCTACAATGAGCAGTTCTTC. Translation: CASSAHPTVAGGAYNEQFF. This chain links TRBV11-2 with TRBJ2-1; TRBD2 matches at 10 bases. J was trimmed by 2 bases and V by 5 bases; bases with no gene match: 15. Per germline, CDR1 SGHAT and CDR2 FQNNGV. There are 19 residues in the CDR3.

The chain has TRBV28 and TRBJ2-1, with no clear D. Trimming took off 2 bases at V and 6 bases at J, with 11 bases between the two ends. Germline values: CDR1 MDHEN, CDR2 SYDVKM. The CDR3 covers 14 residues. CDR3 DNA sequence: TGTGCCAGCAGTTTACAAAGTTTGAGCAATGAGCAGTTCTTC. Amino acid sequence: CASSLQSLSNEQFF.

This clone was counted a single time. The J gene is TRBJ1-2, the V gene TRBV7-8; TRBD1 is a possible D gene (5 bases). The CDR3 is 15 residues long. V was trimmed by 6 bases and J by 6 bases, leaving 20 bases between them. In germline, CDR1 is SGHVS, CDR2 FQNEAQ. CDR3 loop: CASSFASGLSNGYTF. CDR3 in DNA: TGTGCCAGCAGTTTCGCCTCAGGGTTATCTAATGGCTACACCTTC. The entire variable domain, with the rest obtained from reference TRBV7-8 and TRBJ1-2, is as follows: GAGVSQSPRYKVAKRGQDVALRCDPISGHVSLFWYQQALGQGPEFLTYFQNEAQLDKSGLPSDRFFAERPEGSVSTLKIQRTQQEDSAVYLCASSFASGLSNGYTFGSGTRLTVV.

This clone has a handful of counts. CDR3 residues: CASSRAPLSKGEQYF. CDR3 sequence (DNA): TGCGCCAGCAGCCGAGCACCCTTGAGTAAAGGCGAGCAGTACTTC. The chain has TRBV4-1 and TRBJ2-7; D is ambiguous. Germline CDR1 MGHRA, CDR2 YSYEKL. Trimming removed 4 bases from V and 6 bases from J, with 19 bases in between. This CDR3 is 15 amino acids long.

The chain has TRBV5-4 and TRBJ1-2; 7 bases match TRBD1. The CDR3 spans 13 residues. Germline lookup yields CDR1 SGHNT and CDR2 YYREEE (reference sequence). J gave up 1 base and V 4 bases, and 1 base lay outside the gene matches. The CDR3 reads CASSRDSNYGYTF. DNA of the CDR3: TGTGCCAGCAGCCGGGACAGTAACTATGGCTACACCTTC.

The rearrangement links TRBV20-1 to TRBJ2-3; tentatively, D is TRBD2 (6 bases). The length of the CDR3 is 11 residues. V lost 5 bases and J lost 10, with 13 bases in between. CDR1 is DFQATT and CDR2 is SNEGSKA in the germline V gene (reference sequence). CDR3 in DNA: TGCAGTGCTGCGGGACTCCCGGCGCAGTATTTT. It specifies CSAAGLPAQYF.

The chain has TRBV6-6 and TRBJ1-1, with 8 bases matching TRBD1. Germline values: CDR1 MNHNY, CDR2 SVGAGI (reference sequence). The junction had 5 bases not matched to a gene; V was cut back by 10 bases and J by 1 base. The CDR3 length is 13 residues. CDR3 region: CAIRGPGNTEAFF. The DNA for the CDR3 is TGTGCCATCAGGGGGCCGGGGAACACTGAAGCTTTCTTT.

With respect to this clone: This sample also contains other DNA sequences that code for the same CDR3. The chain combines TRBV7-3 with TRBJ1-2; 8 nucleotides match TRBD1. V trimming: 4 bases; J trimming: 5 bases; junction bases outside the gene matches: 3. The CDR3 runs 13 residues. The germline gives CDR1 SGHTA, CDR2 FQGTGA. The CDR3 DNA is TGTGCCAGCAGCTCAGGACAGGGATATGGCTACACCTTC. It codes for CASSSGQGYGYTF.

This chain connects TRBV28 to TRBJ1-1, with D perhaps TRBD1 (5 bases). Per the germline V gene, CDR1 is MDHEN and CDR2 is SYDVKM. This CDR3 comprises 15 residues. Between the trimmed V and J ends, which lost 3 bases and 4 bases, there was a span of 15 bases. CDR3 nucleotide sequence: TGTGCCAGCAGTTTTAATGTCAGGGCCGGCACTGAAGCTTTCTTT. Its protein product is CASSFNVRAGTEAFF.

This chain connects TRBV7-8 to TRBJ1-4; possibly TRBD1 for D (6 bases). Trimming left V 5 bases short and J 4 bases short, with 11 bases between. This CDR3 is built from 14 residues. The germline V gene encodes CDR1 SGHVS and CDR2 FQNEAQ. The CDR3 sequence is CASSPGQRNEKLFF. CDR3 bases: TGTGCCAGCAGCCCCGGACAGCGTAATGAAAAACTGTTTTTT.

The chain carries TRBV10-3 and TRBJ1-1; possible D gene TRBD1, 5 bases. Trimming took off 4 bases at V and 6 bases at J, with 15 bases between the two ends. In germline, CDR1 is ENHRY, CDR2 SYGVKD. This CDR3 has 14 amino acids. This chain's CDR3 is CAISGSVGTSEAFF. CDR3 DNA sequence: TGTGCCATCAGTGGTTCGGTGGGGACTTCTGAAGCTTTCTTT.

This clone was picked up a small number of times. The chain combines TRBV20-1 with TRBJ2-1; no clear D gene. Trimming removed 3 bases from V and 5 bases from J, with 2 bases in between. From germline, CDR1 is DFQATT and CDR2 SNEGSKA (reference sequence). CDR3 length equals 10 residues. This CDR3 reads CSARDNEQFF. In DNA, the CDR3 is TGCAGTGCTAGGGACAATGAGCAGTTCTTC.

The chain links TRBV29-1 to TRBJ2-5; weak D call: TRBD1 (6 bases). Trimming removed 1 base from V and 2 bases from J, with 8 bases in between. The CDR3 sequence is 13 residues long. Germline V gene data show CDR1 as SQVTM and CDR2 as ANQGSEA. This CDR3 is CSVEGGQQETQYF. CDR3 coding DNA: TGCAGCGTTGAAGGTGGACAGCAAGAGACCCAGTACTTC.

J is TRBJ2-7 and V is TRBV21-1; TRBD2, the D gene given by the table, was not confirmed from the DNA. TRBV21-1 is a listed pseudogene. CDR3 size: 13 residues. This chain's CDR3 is CASSKELCLEQYF. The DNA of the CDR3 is TGTGCCAGCAGCAAAGAACTGTGCCTCGAGCAGTACTTC.

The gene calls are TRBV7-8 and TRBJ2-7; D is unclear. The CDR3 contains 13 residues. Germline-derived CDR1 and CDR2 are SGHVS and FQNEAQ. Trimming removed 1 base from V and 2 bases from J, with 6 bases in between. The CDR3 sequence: CASSLVSTYEQYF. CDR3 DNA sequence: TGTGCCAGCAGCTTAGTATCGACCTACGAGCAGTACTTC.

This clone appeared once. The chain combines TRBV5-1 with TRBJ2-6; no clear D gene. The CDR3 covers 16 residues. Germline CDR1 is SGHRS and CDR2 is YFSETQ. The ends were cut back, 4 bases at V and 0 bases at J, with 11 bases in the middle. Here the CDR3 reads CASSPGPLSGANVLTF. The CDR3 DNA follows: TGCGCCAGCAGCCCGGGCCCGCTCTCTGGGGCCAACGTCCTGACTTTC.

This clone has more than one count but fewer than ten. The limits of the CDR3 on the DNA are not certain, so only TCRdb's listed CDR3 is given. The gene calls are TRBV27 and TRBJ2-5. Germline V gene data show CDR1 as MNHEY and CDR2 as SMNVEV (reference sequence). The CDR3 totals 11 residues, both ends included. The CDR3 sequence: CASSFLETQYF.

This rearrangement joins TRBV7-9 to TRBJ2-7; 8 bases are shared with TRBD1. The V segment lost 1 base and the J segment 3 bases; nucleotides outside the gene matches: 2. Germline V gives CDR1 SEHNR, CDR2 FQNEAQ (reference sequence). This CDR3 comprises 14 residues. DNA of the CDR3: TGTGCCAGCAGCTTAGAACAGGGGGGCTACGAGCAGTACTTC. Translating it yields CASSLEQGGYEQYF.

The CDR3 DNA sequence: TGTGCCTGGAGTGTACTAGCAGATACGCAGTATTTT. Protein sequence: CAWSVLADTQYF. The rearrangement uses TRBV30 and TRBJ2-3; TRBD2 might be the D (5 bases). V shed 0 bases and J shed 4 bases, with 5 bases lying between them. The CDR3 consists of 12 residues. Germline loops: CDR1 GTSNPN, CDR2 SVGIG (reference sequence).

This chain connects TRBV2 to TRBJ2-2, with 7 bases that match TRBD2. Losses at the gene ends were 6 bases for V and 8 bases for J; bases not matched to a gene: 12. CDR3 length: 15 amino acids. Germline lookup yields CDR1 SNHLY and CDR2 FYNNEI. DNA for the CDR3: TGTGCCAGCAGCGGGGATCGAGCGGGAAGGGGGGAGCTGTTTTTT. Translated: CASSGDRAGRGELFF.